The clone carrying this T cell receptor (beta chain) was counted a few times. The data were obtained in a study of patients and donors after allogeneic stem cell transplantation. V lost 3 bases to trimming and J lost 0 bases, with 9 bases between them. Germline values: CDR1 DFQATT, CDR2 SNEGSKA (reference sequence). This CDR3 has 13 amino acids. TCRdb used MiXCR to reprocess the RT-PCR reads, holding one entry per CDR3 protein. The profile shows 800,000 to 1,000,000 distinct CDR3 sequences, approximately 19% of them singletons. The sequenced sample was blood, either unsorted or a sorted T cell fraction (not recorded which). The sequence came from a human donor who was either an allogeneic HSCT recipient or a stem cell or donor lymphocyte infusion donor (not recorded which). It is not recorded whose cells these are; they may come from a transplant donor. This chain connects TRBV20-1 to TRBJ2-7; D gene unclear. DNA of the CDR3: TGCAGTGCTAGGATCGAGAGCTCCTACGAGCAGTACTTC. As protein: CSARIESSYEQYF.